The 20 T cell receptor beta chains presented below share a single source sample, sequenced in a study of T-cell reconstitution after alpha-beta-depleted transplantation in children. During its preparation, the TCRbeta library received unique molecular identifiers. TCRdb independently ran MiXCR on the PCR reads; one entry per CDR3 protein. Among fewer than 700,000 distinct CDR3 sequences listed, 13% were seen once. The sequenced sample was PBMCs, mostly from graft donor cells, obtained 360 days after TCRalphabeta/CD19-depleted stem cell transplant. The receptors stem from a male patient between 10 and 17 years old who had a stem cell transplant for acute myeloid leukemia, so the T cells may come from the graft donor.

The sample holds many counts of this clonotype. The chain is built from TRBV18 and TRBJ2-1; D not resolved. The CDR3 runs 15 residues. Germline CDR1 is KGHSH and CDR2 is LQKENI. With 1 base removed from V and 2 bases from J, the gap between germline ends came to 9 bases. CDR3 protein: CASSPLEVPYNEQFF. CDR3 coding DNA: TGTGCCAGCTCACCACTCGAGGTGCCCTACAATGAGCAGTTCTTC.

This clonotype showed up many times. This chain links TRBV29-1 with TRBJ2-2; 7 bases map to TRBD2. V lost 3 bases, J lost 0 bases, and 1 base stayed unmatched. In germline, CDR1 is SQVTM, CDR2 ANQGSEA. CDR3 length: 14 residues. CDR3 region: CSVDGTTNTGELFF. The CDR3 DNA reads TGCAGCGTTGACGGGACTACGAACACCGGGGAGCTGTTTTTT.

This clonotype was found a few times. The chain couples TRBV29-1 to TRBJ2-1; D may be TRBD2 (6 bases). This CDR3 region has 16 residues. V shed 5 bases and J shed 0 bases, with 17 bases lying between them. Per germline, CDR1 SQVTM and CDR2 ANQGSEA. CDR3 DNA: TGCAGCGTTCCACAATACGAGACTAGCTCCTACAATGAGCAGTTCTTC. This encodes CSVPQYETSSYNEQFF.

The chain couples TRBV9 to TRBJ2-4; TRBD2 agrees at 13 bases. The CDR3 totals 16 residues. V lost 3 bases and J lost 8; bases outside the gene matches: 8. Germline V gene sequence: CDR1 SGDLS, CDR2 YYNGEE. The CDR3 bases are TGTGCCAGCAGCGGTTGGACTAGCGGGAGTCGGGACATTCAGTACTTC. Amino acid sequence: CASSGWTSGSRDIQYF. Full variable domain (missing parts from reference TRBV9 and TRBJ2-4): DSGVTQTPKHLITATGQRVTLRCSPRSGDLSVYWYQQSLDQGLQFLIQYYNGEERAKGNILERFSAQQFPDLHSELNLSSLELGDSALYFCASSGWTSGSRDIQYFGAGTRLSVL.

The V and J genes are TRBV9 and TRBJ2-1, with 7 bases matching TRBD2. CDR3 length equals 19 residues. Trimming cost V 4 bases and J 0 bases; bases outside gene matches: 16. CDR1 and CDR2 (germline): SGDLS, YYNGEE. This CDR3 is CASSPQTLAGLLSYNEQFF. The CDR3 region has the DNA TGTGCCAGCAGCCCTCAAACGTTAGCGGGTCTCCTCTCCTACAATGAGCAGTTCTTC.

The chain recombines TRBV29-1 with TRBJ2-7; D is uncertain. The germline V and J ends were trimmed by 6 bases and 2 bases, with 17 bases remaining between them. There are 14 residues in the CDR3. From germline, CDR1 is SQVTM and CDR2 ANQGSEA. CDR3 sequence reads: CSVQTRLSAYEQYF. CDR3 coding DNA: TGCAGCGTCCAGACTCGACTTTCTGCCTACGAGCAGTACTTC.

In this sample, this clonotype turned up a few times. The chain uses TRBV18 and TRBJ1-2; D is undetermined. V lost 7 bases, J lost 5 bases, and 14 bases lay in between. The CDR3 length is 13 residues. The germline CDR1 and CDR2 sequences are KGHSH and LQKENI. The CDR3 spells CASFRTIQYGYTF. In DNA form, the CDR3 reads TGTGCCAGCTTTCGGACGATTCAGTATGGCTACACCTTC.

V is TRBV28 and J is TRBJ1-1, with TRBD1 as a possible D gene (5 bases). The V end lost 6 bases, the J end lost 4 bases, and 18 bases lay between the germline ends. CDR3 length: 15 residues. CDR1 and CDR2 (germline): MDHEN, SYDVKM. The CDR3, as DNA: TGTGCCAGCAGCGGCCCAGGGAGCAAGGGCACTGAAGCTTTCTTT. It encodes CASSGPGSKGTEAFF.

The genes are TRBV12-3 or TRBV12-4 and TRBJ2-2; the match to TRBD1 covers 11 bases. The CDR3 sequence is 18 residues long. Trimming removed 5 bases from V and 6 bases from J; junction bases left unmatched: 14. The CDR3 DNA reads as TGTGCCAGCAGTCCCCGGACAGGGGGCAATTTTCCGGCCGGGGAGCTGTTTTTT. Amino acid sequence: CASSPRTGGNFPAGELFF.

CDR3 amino acids: CSARSGTNNHNEQFF. The CDR3 bases are TGCAGTGCTAGATCCGGGACTAACAACCACAATGAGCAGTTCTTC. The rearrangement links TRBV20-1 to TRBJ2-1; 7 nucleotides match TRBD2. CDR3 length: 15 residues. J lost 5 bases, V lost 2 bases, and 9 bases had no gene match. Per the germline V gene, CDR1 is DFQATT and CDR2 is SNEGSKA (reference sequence).

The table lists this clonotype with a few counts. This sequence joins TRBV20-1 and TRBJ2-2, with D tentatively TRBD2 (6 bases). Germline CDR1 DFQATT, CDR2 SNEGSKA (reference sequence). The ends were cut back, 3 bases at V and 5 bases at J, with 22 bases in the middle. The CDR3 is 17 amino acids. Here the CDR3 reads CSASRVERVLWTGELFF. CDR3 nucleotides: TGCAGTGCTAGTCGGGTGGAGCGGGTACTTTGGACCGGGGAGCTGTTTTTT.

This clonotype was recorded many times. The genes are TRBV7-3 and TRBJ2-2; 9 bases are a match to TRBD2. The V gene end was trimmed by 5 bases and the J gene end by 4 bases; junction bases not matched to a gene: 2. CDR1 is SGHTA and CDR2 is FQGTGA in the germline V gene. The CDR3 sequence is 14 residues long. CDR3 bases: TGTGCCAGCAGCCCTAGCGGGACCACCGGGGAGCTGTTTTTT. Amino acids: CASSPSGTTGELFF. Based on the CDR3 plus reference TRBV7-3 and TRBJ2-2, the full variable domain is GAGVSQTPSNKVTEKGKYVELRCDPISGHTALYWYRQSLGQGPEFLIYFQGTGAADDSGLPNDRFFAVRPEGSVSTLKIQRTERGDSAVYLCASSPSGTTGELFFGEGSRLTVL.

The chain employs TRBV20-1 and TRBJ2-1, with 7 bases fitting TRBD2. The ends lost 3 bases at V and 8 bases at J; junction bases unmatched: 13. The CDR3 length is 15 residues. CDR1 and CDR2 (germline): DFQATT, SNEGSKA (reference sequence). CDR3 loop: CSASRDWAGVDEQFF. CDR3 nucleotides: TGCAGTGCTAGCCGCGACTGGGCGGGGGTAGATGAGCAGTTCTTC.

This clonotype was counted a few times. The chain joins TRBV6-1 to TRBJ1-1; D might be TRBD1 (5 bases). The CDR3 is made up of 15 amino acids. CDR1 and CDR2 from the germline V gene are MNHNS and SASEGT. The V end lost 9 bases, the J end lost 1 base, and 18 bases lay between the germline ends. DNA of the CDR3: TGTGCCAGTTCGCTCATAGACAGCCAGAACACTGAAGCTTTCTTT. Residues: CASSLIDSQNTEAFF.

Written as DNA, the CDR3 is TGTGCCAGCACGGAGCTGGGCCGGGATCTTTACGAGCAGTACTTC. Translating it yields CASTELGRDLYEQYF. The genes are TRBV6-1 and TRBJ2-7, with a weak D call TRBD2 (5 bases). This CDR3 region has 15 residues. Deletions cut 7 bases from V and 4 bases from J, with 20 bases between. CDR1 MNHNS and CDR2 SASEGT come from the germline V gene.

This clonotype was observed a few times. V gene TRBV24-1 combines with J gene TRBJ2-2, with 7 positions matching TRBD2. V was pared by 4 bases and J by 6 bases, with 7 bases of the junction left unmatched. The CDR3 has 15 residues. Germline loops: CDR1 KGHDR, CDR2 SFDVKD. This chain's CDR3 is CATSEWTSDAGELFF. CDR3 nucleotide sequence: TGTGCCACCAGTGAGTGGACTAGTGATGCCGGGGAGCTGTTTTTT.

V gene TRBV5-1 combines with J gene TRBJ2-5; no clear D gene. The CDR3 consists of 13 residues. Per the germline V gene, CDR1 is SGHRS and CDR2 is YFSETQ. The V end lost 4 bases, the J end lost 7 bases, and 14 bases lay between the germline ends. The CDR3 coding sequence is TGCGCCAGCAGCCTGACTTGGTTGGGGACCCAGTACTTC. It is translated as CASSLTWLGTQYF.

The V and J genes are TRBV18 and TRBJ2-1; a weak D match, TRBD1 (6 bases). The germline V and J ends were trimmed by 3 bases and 8 bases, with 17 bases remaining between them. Germline V lookup: CDR1 KGHSH, CDR2 LQKENI. This CDR3 has 15 residues. In DNA form, the CDR3 reads TGTGCCAGCTCACCCACGTGTCAGGGGATCGATGAGCAGTTCTTC. Its translation: CASSPTCQGIDEQFF.

There are a few counts of this clonotype. The rearrangement links TRBV5-1 to TRBJ2-5; D gene uncertain. Trimming left V 1 base short and J 5 bases short, with 9 bases between. The CDR3 has 13 residues. Germline CDR1 SGHRS, CDR2 YFSETQ. CDR3 residues: CASSLSNSETQYF. The CDR3 DNA sequence: TGCGCCAGCAGCTTGTCCAACTCCGAGACCCAGTACTTC.

This clonotype has just a few counts. The V gene is TRBV20-1, the J gene TRBJ2-3, with TRBD2 identical over 7 bases. The CDR3 totals 15 residues. Germline V gene sequence: CDR1 DFQATT, CDR2 SNEGSKA (reference sequence). V dropped 2 bases and J dropped 0; count of bases not matched to a gene: 5. Written as DNA, the CDR3 is TGCAGTGCTAGATCGGCGGGGGTTAGCACAGATACGCAGTATTTT. Translating it yields CSARSAGVSTDTQYF.